The sequence of this TCR beta chain was determined in a study of blood T cell repertoires in COVID-19. In germline, CDR1 is SGHRS, CDR2 YFSETQ. V lost 4 bases to trimming and J lost 7 bases, with 17 bases between them. The CDR3 is 14 amino acids. TCRdb's table, derived via immunoSEQ multiplex PCR, lists solely in-frame clones and lacks some. The sample lists just over 300,000 clones, 86% occurring once. This clonotype was obtained from a man aged 30 to 45 who had recovered from COVID-19. This chain connects TRBV5-1 to TRBJ1-2, with D possibly TRBD1 on 5 matching bases. Material: PBMCs or T cells enriched from blood (not recorded which). CDR3 nucleotide sequence: TGCGCCAGCAGCCCCCGGGCAGGGTTTGCTGGCTACACCTTC. Residues: CASSPRAGFAGYTF.